Following are 16 T cell receptor beta chains from one sample sequenced in a study of T cell responses to AZD1222 COVID-19 vaccine. Clones were read by immunoSEQ multiplex PCR, and TCRdb kept only the in-frame ones, dropping some. The sample yields roughly 120,000 clones, 81% seen once. This sample comprised peripheral blood, obtained on day 0 of AZD1222 vaccination. The receptors come from an adult in good health.

V usage is TRBV6-5 and J usage is TRBJ2-1; 7 nucleotides match TRBD1. CDR3 length: 15 residues. The V segment lost 6 bases and the J segment 0 bases; nucleotides outside the gene matches: 5. Germline CDR1 MNHEY, CDR2 SVGAGI. CDR3 residues: CASRRDSSSYNEQFF. The CDR3 DNA reads as TGTGCCAGCAGAAGGGACAGCAGCTCCTACAATGAGCAGTTCTTC.

The chain combines TRBV5-1 with TRBJ2-5; 12 bases map to TRBD2. Trimming cost V 5 bases and J 3 bases; bases outside gene matches: 2. The V gene's germline CDR1 is SGHRS and CDR2 YFSETQ. This CDR3 is built from 14 residues. CDR3 protein: CASRRLAGEETQYF. The CDR3 DNA is TGCGCCAGCAGGAGACTAGCGGGGGAAGAGACCCAGTACTTC.

The J gene is TRBJ2-7, the V gene TRBV30, with TRBD2 identical over 7 bases. The CDR3 covers 14 residues. Germline values: CDR1 GTSNPN, CDR2 SVGIG (reference sequence). The trim removed 0 bases at V and 2 bases at J, leaving 4 bases unmatched. The CDR3 region is CAWSVGGKPYEQYF. In nucleotides, the CDR3 is TGTGCCTGGAGTGTCGGGGGGAAACCCTACGAGCAGTACTTC.

V is TRBV20-1 and J is TRBJ2-2, with D unresolved. Trimming cost V 3 bases and J 4 bases, with 15 bases left between them. The CDR3 runs 15 residues. Germline V lookup: CDR1 DFQATT, CDR2 SNEGSKA (reference sequence). CDR3 sequence (DNA): TGCAGTGCTAGTTTGGCTAGTCATACCACCGGGGAGCTGTTTTTT. Its translation: CSASLASHTTGELFF.

This rearrangement joins TRBV7-6 to TRBJ1-2; 11 nucleotides line up with TRBD1. The CDR3 consists of 18 residues. The J segment lost 2 bases and the V segment lost 0 bases, leaving 8 bases of the junction unmatched. CDR1 SGHVS and CDR2 FNYEAQ come from the germline V gene. As DNA, the CDR3 is TGTGCCAGCAGCTTAGCCGGGACAGGGGGGTGGACGAACTATGGCTACACCTTC. Protein product: CASSLAGTGGWTNYGYTF.

This chain joins TRBV15 and TRBJ1-2; D gene uncertain. V shed 1 base and J shed 7 bases, with 13 bases lying between them. Germline CDR1 is LNHNV and CDR2 is YYDKDF (reference sequence). The CDR3 loop spans 14 amino acids. The DNA of the CDR3 is TGTGCCACCAGCAGAGCCCCCTCGACATCTGGCTACACCTTC. It encodes CATSRAPSTSGYTF.

The rearrangement uses TRBV4-3 and TRBJ2-1; 8 bases agree with TRBD2. The trim removed 0 bases at V and 6 bases at J, leaving 10 bases unmatched. The CDR3 spans 17 residues. Germline assignment: CDR1 LGHNA and CDR2 YSLEER. CDR3 residues: CASSQDRMQRGRNEQFF. In nucleotides, the CDR3 is TGCGCCAGCAGCCAAGACCGCATGCAGCGGGGGCGCAATGAGCAGTTCTTC.

Only one count was recorded for this clone. The V gene is TRBV19, the J gene TRBJ2-1, with 11 bases lining up with TRBD1. After removal of 10 bases from V and 8 bases from J, the junction contained 16 bases not matched to a gene. CDR1 and CDR2 from the germline V gene are LNHDA and SQIVND (reference sequence). This CDR3 has 16 amino acids. CDR3 region: CATAEIGTGGVDEQFF. The DNA for the CDR3 is TGTGCCACAGCAGAGATAGGGACAGGGGGGGTCGATGAGCAGTTCTTC.

The chain carries TRBV10-3 and TRBJ2-7; perhaps TRBD1 as D (6 bases). V lost 8 bases, J lost 7 bases, and 15 bases lay in between. CDR3 length: 12 residues. CDR1 is ENHRY and CDR2 is SYGVKD in the germline V gene. This CDR3 is CAIGQGTGEQYF. DNA for the CDR3: TGTGCCATCGGGCAGGGGACGGGGGAGCAGTACTTC.

The rearrangement uses TRBV18 and TRBJ2-7; tentative D call: TRBD2 (7 bases). The V gene lost 4 bases and the J gene lost 5 bases, with 9 bases spanning the gap. The germline V gene has CDR1 KGHSH and CDR2 LQKENI. The CDR3 runs to 12 residues. CDR3 coding DNA: TGTGCCAGCTCACAGGGGGGGCACGAGCAGTACTTC. This codes for CASSQGGHEQYF.

This chain connects TRBV6-4 to TRBJ1-2; D is unresolved. The CDR3 is 11 residues long. Germline CDR1 MRHNA, CDR2 SNTAGT. V was trimmed by 0 bases and J by 8 bases, leaving 4 bases between them. The CDR3 DNA follows: TGTGCCAGCAGTGACTCGAGAGGCTACACCTTC. This codes for CASSDSRGYTF.

The chain uses TRBV6-6 and TRBJ1-4, with 12 bases that match TRBD1. J gave up 8 bases and V 2 bases, and 6 bases lay outside the gene matches. This CDR3 contains 16 residues. CDR1 MNHNY and CDR2 SVGAGI come from the germline V gene (reference sequence). The CDR3 coding sequence is TGTGCCAGCAGTTACATCGGGGACAGGGGGCGGGAAAAACTGTTTTTT. This gives the protein CASSYIGDRGREKLFF.

V and J are TRBV7-2 and TRBJ1-5; tentative D call: TRBD1 (6 bases). The CDR3 is 14 residues long. Trimming took 1 base from V and 4 from J, leaving 8 bases between them. Germline values: CDR1 SGHTA, CDR2 FQGNSA. CDR3 nucleotides: TGTGCCAGCAGCTTAGTCAGGGGTAATCAGCCCCAGCATTTT. Protein sequence: CASSLVRGNQPQHF.

The gene calls are TRBV6-2 or TRBV6-3 and TRBJ1-5, with no clear D. The V gene lost 5 bases and the J gene lost 5 bases, with 19 bases spanning the gap. This CDR3 comprises 16 residues. Germline V gene data show CDR1 as MNHEY and CDR2 as SVGEGT. The CDR3 loop is CASSTNVGSPYQPQHF. CDR3 in DNA: TGTGCCAGCAGTACCAATGTCGGGTCACCCTATCAGCCCCAGCATTTT.

This chain's CDR3 is CASSPGTSTDTQYF. The CDR3 DNA reads TGTGCCAGCAGCCCCGGGACTAGCACAGATACGCAGTATTTT. The rearrangement links TRBV7-2 to TRBJ2-3; D might be TRBD2 (6 bases). The germline V and J ends were trimmed by 5 bases and 0 bases, with 9 bases remaining between them. CDR3 size: 14 residues. Per the germline V gene, CDR1 is SGHTA and CDR2 is FQGNSA.

This clone was recorded a few times. The chain combines TRBV18 with TRBJ1-1, with unresolved D. The germline gives CDR1 KGHSH, CDR2 LQKENI. V dropped 3 bases and J dropped 0 bases, with 8 bases sitting between them. This CDR3 has 14 residues. This chain's CDR3 is CASSPAVMNTEAFF. The CDR3 nucleotides are TGTGCCAGCTCACCGGCGGTCATGAACACTGAAGCTTTCTTT.